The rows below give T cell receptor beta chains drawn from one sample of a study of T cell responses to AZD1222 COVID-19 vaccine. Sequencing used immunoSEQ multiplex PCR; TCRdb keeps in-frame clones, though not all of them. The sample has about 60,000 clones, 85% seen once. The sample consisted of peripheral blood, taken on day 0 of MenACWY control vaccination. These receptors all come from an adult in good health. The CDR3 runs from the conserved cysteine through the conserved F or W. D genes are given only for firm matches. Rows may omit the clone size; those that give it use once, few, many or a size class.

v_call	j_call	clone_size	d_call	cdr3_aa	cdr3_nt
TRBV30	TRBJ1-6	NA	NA	CAWSVNQGKILSYNSPLHF	TGTGCCTGGAGTGTAAACCAGGGGAAAATTCTCTCCTATAATTCACCCCTCCACTTT
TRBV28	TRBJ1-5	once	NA	CASSLWGRGSNQPQHF	TGTGCCAGCAGTTTATGGGGAAGGGGAAGCAATCAGCCCCAGCATTTT
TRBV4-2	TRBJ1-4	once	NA	CASSQNALAVEKLFF	TGTGCCAGCAGCCAAAATGCTCTGGCGGTAGAAAAACTGTTTTTT
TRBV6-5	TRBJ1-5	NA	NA	CATKMEGLGNQPQHF	TGTGCCACAAAGATGGAGGGGTTGGGCAATCAGCCCCAGCATTTT
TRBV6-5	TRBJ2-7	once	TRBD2	CASTRLAGVDEQYF	TGTGCCAGCACAAGACTAGCGGGAGTGGACGAGCAGTACTTC
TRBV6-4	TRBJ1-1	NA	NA	CANLTENTEAFF	TGTGCCAACTTGACAGAGAACACTGAAGCTTTCTTT
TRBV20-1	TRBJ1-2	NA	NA	CSARDGYGYTF	TGCAGTGCTAGAGACGGCTATGGCTACACCTTC
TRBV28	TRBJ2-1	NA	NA	CASSLPGPINEQFF	TGTGCCAGCAGTTTACCCGGACCAATCAATGAGCAGTTCTTC
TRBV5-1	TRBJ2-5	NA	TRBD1	CASSLLTGGRETQYF	TGCGCCAGCAGCCTCTTAACAGGGGGTAGAGAGACCCAGTACTTC
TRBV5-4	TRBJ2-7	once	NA	CASSLELSDYEQYF	TGTGCCAGCAGCTTGGAACTCTCTGACTACGAGCAGTACTTC
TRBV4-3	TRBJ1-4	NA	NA	CASSQDWVGDINEKLFF	TGCGCCAGCAGCCAAGATTGGGTAGGGGACATTAATGAAAAACTGTTTTTT
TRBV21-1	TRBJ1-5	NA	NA	CASSKQGDGNQPQHF	TGTGCCAGCAGCAAACAGGGGGACGGCAATCAGCCCCAGCATTTT
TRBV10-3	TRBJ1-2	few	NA	CAISESEAYGYTF	TGTGCCATCAGTGAGTCTGAGGCGTATGGCTACACCTTC
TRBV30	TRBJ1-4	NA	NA	CAWGDSGWGKLFF	TGTGCCTGGGGAGACTCGGGGTGGGGAAAACTGTTTTTT
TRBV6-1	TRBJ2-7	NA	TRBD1	CASSERQGLSGEQYF	TGTGCCAGCAGTGAGAGACAGGGGCTCAGTGGCGAGCAGTACTTC
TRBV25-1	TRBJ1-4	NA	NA	CASRGSEKLFF	TGTGCCAGCAGGGGGAGTGAAAAACTGTTTTTT
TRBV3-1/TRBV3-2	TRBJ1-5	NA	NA	CASSQEPLGQPQHF	TGTGCCAGCAGCCAAGAACCTTTGGGACAGCCCCAGCATTTT
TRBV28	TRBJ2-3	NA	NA	CASRGYGDTQYF	TGTGCCAGCAGGGGCTATGGGGATACGCAGTATTTT
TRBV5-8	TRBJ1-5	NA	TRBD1	CASSPGTGGVQPQHF	TGTGCCAGCAGCCCCGGGACAGGGGGCGTTCAGCCCCAGCATTTT
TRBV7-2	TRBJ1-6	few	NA	CASSLELQAGSPLHF	TGTGCCAGCAGCTTAGAACTCCAAGCCGGGTCACCCCTCCACTTT
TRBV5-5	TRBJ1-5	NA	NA	CASSLVVGNQPQHF	TGTGCCAGCAGCTTGGTCGTGGGCAATCAGCCCCAGCATTTT
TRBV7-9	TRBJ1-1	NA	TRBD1	CASSPLGQGENEAFF	TGTGCCAGCAGCCCCCTGGGGCAGGGGGAGAATGAAGCTTTCTTT
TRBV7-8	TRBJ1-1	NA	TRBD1	CASSLGRTGEAFF	TGTGCCAGCAGCTTAGGACGGACAGGAGAAGCTTTCTTT
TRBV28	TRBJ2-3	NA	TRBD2	CASSPLRGGRAKDTQYF	TGTGCCAGCAGTCCCCTTCGAGGCGGGAGGGCCAAAGATACGCAGTATTTT
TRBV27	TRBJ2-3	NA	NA	CASSLSRGGTDTQYF	TGTGCCAGCAGTTTATCCAGGGGAGGCACAGATACGCAGTATTTT
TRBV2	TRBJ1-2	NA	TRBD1	CASVDDREINGYTF	TGTGCCAGCGTAGACGACAGGGAAATAAATGGCTACACCTTC
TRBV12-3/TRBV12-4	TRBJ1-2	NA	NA	CASSITGSYGYTF	TGTGCCAGCAGTATCACAGGGAGCTATGGCTACACCTTC
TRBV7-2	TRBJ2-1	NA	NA	CASSERTEYNEQFF	TGTGCCAGCAGCGAGCGGACGGAATACAATGAGCAGTTCTTC
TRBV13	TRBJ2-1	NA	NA	CASSLEVYNEQFF	TGTGCCAGCAGCTTAGAGGTATACAATGAGCAGTTCTTC
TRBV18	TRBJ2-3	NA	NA	CASSPVGLARTDTQYF	TGTGCCAGCTCACCAGTGGGGCTAGCCAGGACAGATACGCAGTATTTT
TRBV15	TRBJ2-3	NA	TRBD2	CATSRGGLAGAYDTQYF	TGTGCCACCAGCAGGGGGGGACTAGCGGGAGCATACGATACGCAGTATTTT
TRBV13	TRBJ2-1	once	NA	CASSQTSSNEQFF	TGTGCCAGCAGCCAAACTTCCAGCAATGAGCAGTTCTTC
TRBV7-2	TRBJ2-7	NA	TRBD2	CASSTGTSAFGQYF	TGTGCCAGCAGTACCGGGACTAGCGCGTTCGGGCAGTACTTC
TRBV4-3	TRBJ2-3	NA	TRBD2	CASSRAIASGRITDTQYF	TGCGCCAGCAGCCGTGCCATTGCTAGCGGGAGAATCACAGATACGCAGTATTTT
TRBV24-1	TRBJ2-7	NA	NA	CATSDPFSYEQYF	TGTGCCACCAGTGACCCATTCTCCTACGAGCAGTACTTC
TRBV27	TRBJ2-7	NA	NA	CASSPPGYEQYF	TGTGCCAGCAGTCCCCCCGGCTACGAGCAGTACTTC